The 30 T cell receptor beta chains below were found in one sample sequenced in a study of shared clonotypes between healthy human individuals. Assay used: immunoSEQ multiplex PCR; TCRdb lists only in-frame clones, some missing. The repertoire has millions of clones, about 93% of them found once; the top ten carry around 1.7%. Terminally differentiated effector memory CD45RA+ cells were excluded by CCR7 positive selection of CD45RO-negative cells. The sequencing input was naive CD8+ T cells from PBMCs. The receptors derive from a man younger than 35 in good health. Some clones in this sample may be carry-over from other donors' samples.

V and J are TRBV6-5 and TRBJ2-6, with D unresolved. Germline lookup yields CDR1 MNHEY and CDR2 SVGAGI. CDR3 size: 15 residues. V shed 2 bases and J shed 2 bases, with 7 bases lying between them. As DNA, the CDR3 is TGTGCCAGCAGTTACATGGGTGCTGGGGCCAACGTCCTGACTTTC. Protein: CASSYMGAGANVLTF.

DNA for the CDR3: TGTGCCATCAGTGAGTTTGTGAGCTCTGGAAACACCATATATTTT. It translates to CAISEFVSSGNTIYF. The gene calls are TRBV10-3 and TRBJ1-3; D is unresolved. V was clipped by 1 base and J by 0 bases, with 7 bases between them. The CDR3 spans 15 residues. The germline gives CDR1 ENHRY, CDR2 SYGVKD.

A single count supports this clone. This chain uses TRBV6-5 with TRBJ2-1, with 7 bases fitting TRBD2. The CDR3 is 14 residues long. The V gene end was trimmed by 2 bases and the J gene end by 6 bases; junction bases not matched to a gene: 4. Looked up from germline, CDR1 is MNHEY and CDR2 is SVGAGI. CDR3 sequence (DNA): TGTGCCAGCAGTTACAGGACTAGTGGCAATGAGCAGTTCTTC. This translates into CASSYRTSGNEQFF.

J is TRBJ2-3 and V is TRBV19, with 10 positions matching TRBD1. The CDR3 extends over 15 amino acids. Germline V gene sequence: CDR1 LNHDA, CDR2 SQIVND (reference sequence). V shed 4 bases and J 2 bases; nucleotides not matched to a gene: 3. The CDR3 protein is CASSRDRGITDTQYF. Here the CDR3 DNA reads TGTGCCAGTAGTAGGGACAGGGGTATCACAGATACGCAGTATTTT.

With regard to this clone: Other nucleotide sequences in the sample specify the same CDR3. The chain uses TRBV7-9 and TRBJ2-7; D unresolved. Trimming shortened V by 1 base and J by 0 bases, and 7 bases separated the two germline ends. The CDR3 runs 14 residues. Germline V gene data show CDR1 as SEHNR and CDR2 as FQNEAQ (reference sequence). CDR3 DNA sequence: TGTGCCAGCAGCTTAGTCGGCAGCTCCTACGAGCAGTACTTC. This codes for CASSLVGSSYEQYF.

As to this clone: A much larger clone differs by one base, so this may be a read error. The J gene is TRBJ2-7, the V gene TRBV27; D unresolved. CDR1 and CDR2 from the germline V gene are MNHEY and SMNVEV (reference sequence). Between the trimmed V and J ends, which lost 5 bases and 2 bases, there was a span of 4 bases. There are 11 residues in the CDR3. The CDR3, as DNA: TGTGCCAGCAGTGACGCCTACGAGCAGTACTTC. Encoded protein: CASSDAYEQYF.

This clone has a handful of counts. At the DNA level, this CDR3 is encoded by other sequences in the same sample as well. The genes are TRBV7-2 and TRBJ2-2; 10 nucleotides line up with TRBD1. The CDR3 runs 15 residues. The germline V gene has CDR1 SGHTA and CDR2 FQGNSA. Germline trimming cut 4 bases from V and 5 bases from J; bases unmatched to any gene: 4. Here the CDR3 DNA reads TGTGCCAGCAGCTCCCGGGACAGGGGTACCGGGGAGCTGTTTTTT. As protein: CASSSRDRGTGELFF.

The rearrangement joins TRBV15 to TRBJ1-1; D is possibly TRBD1 (6 bases). The ends were cut back, 5 bases at V and 1 base at J, with 14 bases in the middle. CDR3 size: 15 residues. CDR1 is LNHNV and CDR2 is YYDKDF in the germline V gene (reference sequence). The CDR3 DNA is TGTGCCACCAGCGGGGGCTTAGGGGGGAACACTGAAGCTTTCTTT. As protein: CATSGGLGGNTEAFF.

J is TRBJ2-7 and V is TRBV10-2, with D possibly matching TRBD2 (6 bases). V was trimmed by 2 bases and J by 4 bases, leaving 9 bases between them. Germline CDR1 WSHSY, CDR2 SAAADI. The CDR3 consists of 13 residues. The CDR3 DNA follows: TGCGCCAGCAGTGAGAGGACTATGTACGAGCAGTACTTC. It codes for CASSERTMYEQYF.

V and J are TRBV27 and TRBJ1-2; 8 bases agree with TRBD1. The CDR3 consists of 13 residues. The ends lost 5 bases at V and 13 bases at J; junction bases unmatched: 12. Germline CDR1 and CDR2: MNHEY and SMNVEV (reference sequence). The CDR3 nucleotides read TGTGCCAGCAGTCCCCGACAGGGGCAAGGGTGCACCTTC. It is translated as CASSPRQGQGCTF.

Comment on this clone: The identical CDR3 is also encoded by other nucleotide sequences in the sample. V usage is TRBV4-3 and J usage is TRBJ2-3; D is perhaps TRBD2 (5 bases). Trimming removed 1 base from V and 0 bases from J, with 8 bases in between. The CDR3 extends over 15 amino acids. Germline V gene sequence: CDR1 LGHNA, CDR2 YSLEER. CDR3: CASSQVGGSTDTQYF. The CDR3 DNA sequence: TGCGCCAGCAGCCAAGTGGGCGGGAGCACAGATACGCAGTATTTT.

The rearrangement links TRBV4-1 to TRBJ2-7; 7 bases match TRBD2. This CDR3 region has 16 residues. Germline CDR1 reads MGHRA; CDR2 reads YSYEKL. V lost 0 bases, J lost 6 bases, and 11 bases stayed unmatched. The CDR3 region is CASSQEASGAFGEQYF. CDR3 in DNA: TGCGCCAGCAGCCAAGAAGCTAGCGGAGCTTTTGGCGAGCAGTACTTC.

Details on this clone: Other DNA sequences of this sample code for an identical CDR3. The V and J genes are TRBV7-9 and TRBJ2-1, with no clear D. Germline CDR1 is SEHNR and CDR2 is FQNEAQ (reference sequence). Trimming removed 5 bases from V and 10 bases from J, with 6 bases in between. The CDR3 totals 10 residues. In nucleotides, the CDR3 is TGTGCCAGCAGCCTAGTAGAGCAGTTCTTC. Translated, it gives CASSLVEQFF.

The chain recombines TRBV5-1 with TRBJ2-5; tentative D call: TRBD1 (5 bases). CDR1 and CDR2 (germline): SGHRS, YFSETQ. V dropped 0 bases and J dropped 5 bases, with 11 bases sitting between them. CDR3 length: 14 residues. This CDR3 reads CASSLGQNSETQYF. As DNA, the CDR3 is TGCGCCAGCAGCTTGGGACAGAACTCGGAGACCCAGTACTTC. Combining the CDR3 with reference TRBV5-1 and TRBJ2-5 gives the whole variable domain KAGVTQTPRYLIKTRGQQVTLSCSPISGHRSVSWYQQTPGQGLQFLFEYFSETQRNKGNFPGRFSGRQFSNSRSEMNVSTLELGDSALYLCASSLGQNSETQYFGPGTRLLVL.

To note about this clone: At the DNA level, this CDR3 is encoded by other sequences in the same sample as well. The chain couples TRBV7-9 to TRBJ2-7; D is undetermined. This CDR3 spans 14 amino acids. Germline CDR1 is SEHNR and CDR2 is FQNEAQ (reference sequence). V was trimmed by 0 bases and J by 1 base, leaving 7 bases between them. The CDR3 DNA is TGTGCCAGCAGCTTAGCGGGTCTTTCCTACGAGCAGTACTTC. It yields the protein CASSLAGLSYEQYF.

As concerns this clone: The sample carries other DNA sequences with the same CDR3. The genes are TRBV27 and TRBJ2-1; TRBD2 matches at 11 bases. V was pared by 3 bases and J by 0 bases, with 1 base of the junction left unmatched. CDR1 and CDR2 from the germline V gene are MNHEY and SMNVEV (reference sequence). This CDR3 comprises 16 residues. The CDR3 nucleotides read TGTGCCAGCAGTTTGGGGACTAGCGGCTCCTACAATGAGCAGTTCTTC. This codes for CASSLGTSGSYNEQFF.

CDR3 bases: TGTGCCAGCAGTTTATATGGGGCCCGTGGCAATCAGCCCCAGCATTTT. Translating it yields CASSLYGARGNQPQHF. The genes are TRBV27 and TRBJ1-5; possible D gene TRBD1, 5 bases. The CDR3 extends over 16 amino acids. V lost 1 base, J lost 2 bases, and 12 bases lay in between. Per germline, CDR1 MNHEY and CDR2 SMNVEV (reference sequence).

V usage is TRBV11-2 and J usage is TRBJ2-1; D may be TRBD2 (6 bases). Germline values: CDR1 SGHAT, CDR2 FQNNGV. This CDR3 spans 14 amino acids. V lost 5 bases to trimming and J lost 9 bases, with 17 bases between them. The CDR3 region has the DNA TGTGCCAGCAGCCCCCGACTAGTTCCGTCTGAGCAGTTCTTC. Translation: CASSPRLVPSEQFF.

The V call is TRBV5-4, the J call TRBJ2-2; 8 nucleotides line up with TRBD2. This CDR3 contains 20 residues. Trimming took 0 bases from V and 5 from J; bases not matched to a gene: 18. CDR1 and CDR2 (germline): SGHNT, YYREEE (reference sequence). The CDR3 protein is CASSLAPGVIGLAFTGELFF. The CDR3 DNA reads TGTGCCAGCAGCTTGGCCCCAGGGGTCATCGGACTAGCTTTTACCGGGGAGCTGTTTTTT.

In its sample, this clone was seen once. The chain uses TRBV5-5 and TRBJ2-7; 8 bases agree with TRBD1. The CDR3 is 14 residues long. V trimming: 3 bases; J trimming: 3 bases; junction bases outside the gene matches: 5. Per germline, CDR1 SGHKS and CDR2 YYEKEE (reference sequence). For the CDR3, the DNA is TGTGCCAGCAGCTCAGGACAGGGCTACTACGAGCAGTACTTC. Its translation: CASSSGQGYYEQYF.

This chain uses TRBV7-9 with TRBJ2-3; unclear D gene. Trimming shortened V by 10 bases and J by 2 bases, and 13 bases separated the two germline ends. CDR1 SEHNR and CDR2 FQNEAQ come from the germline V gene (reference sequence). This CDR3 is 13 amino acids long. The CDR3 reads CAITGPITDTQYF. The CDR3 nucleotides read TGTGCCATCACCGGGCCTATCACAGATACGCAGTATTTT.

This clone was picked up one time. The rearrangement joins TRBV7-9 to TRBJ1-3; D unresolved. The ends were cut back, 6 bases at V and 1 base at J, with 19 bases in the middle. The CDR3 extends over 17 amino acids. Germline assignment: CDR1 SEHNR and CDR2 FQNEAQ (reference sequence). In DNA form, the CDR3 reads TGTGCCAGCAGTCCTACAGCGACCTTCCTATCTGGAAACACCATATATTTT. It is translated as CASSPTATFLSGNTIYF.

This chain joins TRBV9 and TRBJ2-1; 9 nucleotides agree with TRBD1. The J segment lost 2 bases and the V segment lost 3 bases, leaving 6 bases of the junction unmatched. Germline CDR1 is SGDLS and CDR2 is YYNGEE. The CDR3 is made up of 16 amino acids. The CDR3 DNA follows: TGTGCCAGCAGCGCCCGGGACAGGGAGACCTACAATGAGCAGTTCTTC. It codes for CASSARDRETYNEQFF.

The J gene is TRBJ2-1, the V gene TRBV27; 12 bases match TRBD2. The germline gives CDR1 MNHEY, CDR2 SMNVEV (reference sequence). CDR3 length: 17 amino acids. After removal of 4 bases from V and 5 bases from J, the junction contained 9 bases not matched to a gene. The CDR3 bases are TGTGCCAGCAGTTCAGGTCCCGGACTAGCGGGAAACAATGAGCAGTTCTTC. This encodes CASSSGPGLAGNNEQFF.

This clone has a single count. V usage is TRBV7-9 and J usage is TRBJ2-3, with TRBD2 matching 10 bases. CDR1 is SEHNR, CDR2 FQNEAQ, per germline (reference sequence). Unmatched junction bases numbered 8, after V lost 2 bases and J lost 6 bases. The CDR3 length is 16 residues. The CDR3, as DNA: TGTGCCAGCAGCTTATTTGGGGCTAGCGGGAGTGATACGCAGTATTTT. It specifies CASSLFGASGSDTQYF.

This rearrangement joins TRBV25-1 to TRBJ2-1; D may be TRBD1 (6 bases). The germline V gene has CDR1 MGHDK and CDR2 SYGVNS. V lost 6 bases to trimming and J lost 2 bases, with 11 bases between them. The CDR3 runs to 14 residues. This CDR3 reads CASRGTPTYNEQFF. The DNA of the CDR3 is TGTGCCAGCAGAGGGACACCTACCTACAATGAGCAGTTCTTC.

This clone was detected a few times. The same CDR3 is also encoded by other DNA sequences in this sample. The rearrangement links TRBV6-5 to TRBJ1-1; D is ambiguous. Trimming removed 4 bases at V and 4 bases at J, with 4 bases between. The CDR3 runs 11 residues. CDR1 and CDR2 from the germline V gene are MNHEY and SVGAGI. DNA for the CDR3: TGTGCCAGCAGTTGGGGCACTGAAGCTTTCTTT. It encodes CASSWGTEAFF.

J is TRBJ2-2 and V is TRBV27; possibly TRBD2 for D (6 bases). Deletions cut 5 bases from V and 6 bases from J, with 7 bases between. In germline, CDR1 is MNHEY, CDR2 SMNVEV (reference sequence). This CDR3 is 12 amino acids long. CDR3 sequence: CASSGGSGELFF. CDR3 bases: TGTGCCAGCAGTGGGGGGTCCGGGGAGCTGTTTTTT.

V is TRBV19 and J is TRBJ1-1; D not resolved. The CDR3 spans 13 residues. In germline, CDR1 is LNHDA, CDR2 SQIVND (reference sequence). V was trimmed by 5 bases and J by 3 bases, leaving 10 bases between them. CDR3 sequence reads: CASSPHGDTEAFF. As DNA, the CDR3 is TGTGCCAGTAGTCCACATGGTGACACTGAAGCTTTCTTT.

The chain employs TRBV27 and TRBJ2-1; TRBD2 agrees at 7 bases. CDR3 length equals 15 residues. Losses at the gene ends were 1 base for V and 5 bases for J; bases not matched to a gene: 5. Germline V lookup: CDR1 MNHEY, CDR2 SMNVEV (reference sequence). CDR3 residues: CASSLFEREDNEQFF. CDR3 DNA: TGTGCCAGCAGTTTATTCGAGCGGGAAGACAATGAGCAGTTCTTC.